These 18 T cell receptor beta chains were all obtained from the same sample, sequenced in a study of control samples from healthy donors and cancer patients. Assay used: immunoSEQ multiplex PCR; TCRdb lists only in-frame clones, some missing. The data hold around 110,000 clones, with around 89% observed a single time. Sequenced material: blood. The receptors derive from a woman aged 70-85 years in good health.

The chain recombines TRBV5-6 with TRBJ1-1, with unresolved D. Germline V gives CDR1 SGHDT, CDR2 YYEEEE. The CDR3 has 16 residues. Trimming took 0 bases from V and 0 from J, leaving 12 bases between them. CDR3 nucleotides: TGTGCCAGCAGCTTGGAAACCGGGCTTTTGAACACTGAAGCTTTCTTT. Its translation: CASSLETGLLNTEAFF.

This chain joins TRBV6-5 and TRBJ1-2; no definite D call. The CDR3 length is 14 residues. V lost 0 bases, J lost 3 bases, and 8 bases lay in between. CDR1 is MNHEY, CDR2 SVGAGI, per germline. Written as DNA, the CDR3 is TGTGCCAGCAGTTACTCGCCTGGGTACTATGGCTACACCTTC. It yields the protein CASSYSPGYYGYTF.

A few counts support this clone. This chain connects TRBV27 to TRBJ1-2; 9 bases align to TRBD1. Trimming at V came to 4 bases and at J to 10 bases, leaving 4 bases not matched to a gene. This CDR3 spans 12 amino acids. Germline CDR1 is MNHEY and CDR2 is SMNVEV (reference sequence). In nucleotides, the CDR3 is TGTGCCAGCAGTTATAGACAGGGGGACTACACCTTC. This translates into CASSYRQGDYTF.

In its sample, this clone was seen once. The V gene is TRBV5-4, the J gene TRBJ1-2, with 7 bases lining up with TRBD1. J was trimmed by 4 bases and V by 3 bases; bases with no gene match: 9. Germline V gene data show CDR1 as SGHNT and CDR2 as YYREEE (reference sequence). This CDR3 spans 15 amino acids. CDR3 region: CASSWDSGAGYGYTF. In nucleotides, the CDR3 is TGTGCCAGCAGCTGGGACAGCGGGGCGGGCTATGGCTACACCTTC.

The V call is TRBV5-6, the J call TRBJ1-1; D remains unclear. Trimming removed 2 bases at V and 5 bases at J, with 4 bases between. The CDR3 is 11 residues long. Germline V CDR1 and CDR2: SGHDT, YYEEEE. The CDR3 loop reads CASSFLTEAFF. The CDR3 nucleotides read TGTGCCAGCAGCTTTCTTACTGAAGCTTTCTTT. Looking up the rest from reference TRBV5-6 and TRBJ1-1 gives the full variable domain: DAGVTQSPTHLIKTRGQQVTLRCSPKSGHDTVSWYQQALGQGPQFIFQYYEEEERQRGNFPDRFSGHQFPNYSSELNVNALLLGDSALYLCASSFLTEAFFGQGTRLTVV.

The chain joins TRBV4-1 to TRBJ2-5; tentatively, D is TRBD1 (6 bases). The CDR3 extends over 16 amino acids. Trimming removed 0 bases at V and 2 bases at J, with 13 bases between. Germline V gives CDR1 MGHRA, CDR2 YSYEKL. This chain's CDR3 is CASSQDPSDRQETQYF. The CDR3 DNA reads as TGCGCCAGCAGCCAAGACCCATCAGACAGGCAAGAGACCCAGTACTTC.

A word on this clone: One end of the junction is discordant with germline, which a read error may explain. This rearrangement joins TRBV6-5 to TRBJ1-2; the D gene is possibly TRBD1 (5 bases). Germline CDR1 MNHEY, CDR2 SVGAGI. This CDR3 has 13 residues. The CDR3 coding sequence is TGTGCCAGCAGTGACTCAGGGAGGTATGGCTACACCTTC. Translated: CASSDSGRYGYTF.

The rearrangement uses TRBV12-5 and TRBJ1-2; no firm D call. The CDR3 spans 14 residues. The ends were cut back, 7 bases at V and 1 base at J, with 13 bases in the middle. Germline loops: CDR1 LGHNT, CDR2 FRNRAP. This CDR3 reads CASAPSGGNYGYTF. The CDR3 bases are TGTGCTAGTGCCCCCTCGGGAGGTAACTATGGCTACACCTTC.

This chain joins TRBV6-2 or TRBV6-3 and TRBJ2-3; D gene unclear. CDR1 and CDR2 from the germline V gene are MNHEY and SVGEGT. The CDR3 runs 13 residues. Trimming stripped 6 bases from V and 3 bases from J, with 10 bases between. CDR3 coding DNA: TGTGCCAGCAGCCCGTCTAGAACAGATACGCAGTATTTT. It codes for CASSPSRTDTQYF.

The CDR3 sequence is CATSRDLELTHTQYF. CDR3 bases: TGTGCCACCAGCAGGGACCTGGAACTAACCCATACGCAGTATTTT. This chain uses TRBV15 with TRBJ2-3; no firm D call. CDR3 length: 15 residues. Trimming took 3 bases from V and 7 from J, leaving 17 bases between them. The V gene's germline CDR1 is LNHNV and CDR2 YYDKDF (reference sequence).

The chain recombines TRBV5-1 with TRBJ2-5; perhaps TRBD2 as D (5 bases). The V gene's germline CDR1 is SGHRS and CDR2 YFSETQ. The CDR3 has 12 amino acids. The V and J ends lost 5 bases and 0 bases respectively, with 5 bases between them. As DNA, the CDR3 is TGCGCCAGCAGACTAGACCAAGAGACCCAGTACTTC. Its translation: CASRLDQETQYF.

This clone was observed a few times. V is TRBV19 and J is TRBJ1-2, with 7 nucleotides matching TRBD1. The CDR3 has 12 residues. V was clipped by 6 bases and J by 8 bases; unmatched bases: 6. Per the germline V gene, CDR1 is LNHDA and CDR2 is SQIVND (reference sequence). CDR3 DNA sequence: TGTGCCAGTAGGCGGGACAGTCGCGGCTACACCTTC. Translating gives CASRRDSRGYTF.

CDR3 region: CASSWIADGEQYF. The DNA for the CDR3 is TGTGCCAGCAGTTGGATTGCGGACGGCGAGCAGTACTTC. The V call is TRBV6-5, the J call TRBJ2-7; D gene ambiguous. The CDR3 is 13 amino acids. From germline, CDR1 is MNHEY and CDR2 SVGAGI. V lost 4 bases and J 6 bases, leaving 13 bases between the germline ends.

Here the CDR3 reads CASSSPRTGTGELFF. The CDR3 coding sequence is TGTGCCAGCAGTTCTCCCCGGACGGGGACCGGGGAGCTGTTTTTT. The V and J genes are TRBV6-6 and TRBJ2-2; tentative D call: TRBD2 (5 bases). The CDR3 length is 15 residues. Trimming took 4 bases from V and 5 from J, leaving 14 bases between them. CDR1 and CDR2 (germline): MNHNY, SVGAGI (reference sequence).

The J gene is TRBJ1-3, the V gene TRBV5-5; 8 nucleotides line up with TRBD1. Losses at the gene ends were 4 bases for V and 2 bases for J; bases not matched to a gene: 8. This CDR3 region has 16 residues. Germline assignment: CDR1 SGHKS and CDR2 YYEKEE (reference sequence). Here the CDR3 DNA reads TGTGCCAGCAGCACTCCGACAGGGGAGGCTGGAAACACCATATATTTT. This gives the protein CASSTPTGEAGNTIYF.

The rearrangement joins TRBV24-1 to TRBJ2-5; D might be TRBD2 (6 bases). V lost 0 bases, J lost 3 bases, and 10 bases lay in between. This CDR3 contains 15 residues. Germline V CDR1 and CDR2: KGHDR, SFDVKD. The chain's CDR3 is CATSDLQGGEETQYF. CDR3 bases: TGTGCCACCAGTGATTTGCAGGGAGGCGAAGAGACCCAGTACTTC.

Here the CDR3 DNA reads TGTGCCAGCTCACCAGGGGCGGGGGCGCAAGAGACCCAGTACTTC. This translates into CASSPGAGAQETQYF. The chain employs TRBV18 and TRBJ2-5; D may be TRBD2 (7 bases). With 2 bases removed from V and 2 bases from J, the gap between germline ends came to 12 bases. Germline V gives CDR1 KGHSH, CDR2 LQKENI. This CDR3 is 15 amino acids long.

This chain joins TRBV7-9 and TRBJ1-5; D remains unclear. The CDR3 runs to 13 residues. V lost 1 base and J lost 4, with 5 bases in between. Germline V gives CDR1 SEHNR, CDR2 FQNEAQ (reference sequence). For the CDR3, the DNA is TGTGCCAGCAGCTTAGGGCAGAATCAGCCCCAGCATTTT. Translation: CASSLGQNQPQHF.